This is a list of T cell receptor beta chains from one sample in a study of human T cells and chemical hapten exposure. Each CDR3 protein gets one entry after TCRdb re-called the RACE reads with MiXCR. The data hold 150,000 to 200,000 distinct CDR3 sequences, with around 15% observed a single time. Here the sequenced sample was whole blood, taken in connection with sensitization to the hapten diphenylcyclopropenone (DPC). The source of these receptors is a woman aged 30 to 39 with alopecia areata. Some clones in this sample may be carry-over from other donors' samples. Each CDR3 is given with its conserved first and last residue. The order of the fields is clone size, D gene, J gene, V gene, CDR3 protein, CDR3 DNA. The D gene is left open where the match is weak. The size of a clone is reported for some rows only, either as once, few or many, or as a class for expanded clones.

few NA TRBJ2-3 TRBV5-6 CASSSTGTDTQYF TGTGCCAGCAGCTCGACAGGAACAGATACGCAGTATTTT
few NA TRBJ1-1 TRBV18 CASSPLPGNTEAFF TGTGCCAGCTCACCACTGCCCGGGAACACTGAAGCTTTCTTT
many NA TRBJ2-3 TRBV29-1 CSVEKGNTQYF TGCAGCGTTGAAAAGGGGAATACGCAGTATTTT
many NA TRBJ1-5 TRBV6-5 CASSLAGPGQPQHF TGTGCCAGCAGTTTAGCAGGGCCTGGTCAGCCCCAGCATTTT
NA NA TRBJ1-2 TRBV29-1 CSVGSRRDTYGYTF TGCAGCGTTGGGTCCCGGCGGGACACCTATGGCTACACCTTC
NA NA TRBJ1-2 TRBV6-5 CASSRGLTGGSYGYTF TGTGCCAGCAGCCGGGGGCTGACAGGAGGCAGCTATGGCTACACCTTC
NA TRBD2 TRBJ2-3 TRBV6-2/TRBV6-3 CASSKAGTTQYF TGTGCCAGCAGTAAAGCGGGGACCACGCAGTATTTT
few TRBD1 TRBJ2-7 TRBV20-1 CSASPGTGTYEQYF TGCAGTGCTAGCCCCGGGACAGGAACCTACGAGCAGTACTTC
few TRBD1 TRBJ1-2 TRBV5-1 CASSLGQGPIDGYTF TGCGCCAGCAGCTTGGGACAGGGTCCCATAGATGGCTACACCTTC
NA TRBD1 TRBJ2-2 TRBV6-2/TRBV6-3 CASSYGRGRIGELFF TGTGCCAGCAGTTACGGCAGGGGGCGAATCGGGGAGCTGTTTTTT
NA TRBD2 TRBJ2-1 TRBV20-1 CSARGTSGGPSIF TGCAGTGCTAGAGGGACTAGCGGGGGGCCCAGTATATTC
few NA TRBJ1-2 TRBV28 CASIQGGEHYGYTF TGTGCCAGCATACAGGGAGGGGAGCACTATGGCTACACCTTC
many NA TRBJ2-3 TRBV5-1 CASSLLRGTDTQYF TGCGCCAGCAGCTTGCTCCGGGGAACAGATACGCAGTATTTT
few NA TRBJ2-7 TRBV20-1 CSARGTGAEYEQYF TGCAGTGCTAGAGGCACGGGGGCTGAGTACGAGCAGTACTTC
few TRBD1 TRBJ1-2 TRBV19 CASIRSGTGVSNYGYTF TGTGCCAGTATCCGATCCGGGACAGGCGTTTCTAACTATGGCTACACCTTC
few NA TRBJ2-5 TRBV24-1 CATSDPRRGGETQYF TGTGCCACCAGTGACCCCCGCAGGGGCGGAGAGACCCAGTACTTC
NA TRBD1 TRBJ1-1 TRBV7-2 CASSPVPPTGGTFF TGTGCCAGCAGCCCGGTCCCGCCTACAGGGGGAACTTTCTTT
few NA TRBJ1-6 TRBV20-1 CSARKDSLNSPLHF TGCAGCGCTAGGAAAGACAGTTTAAATTCACCCCTCCACTTT
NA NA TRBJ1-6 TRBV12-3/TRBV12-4 CASSFGGSNSPLHF TGTGCCAGCAGTTTCGGCGGTTCAAATTCACCCCTCCACTTT
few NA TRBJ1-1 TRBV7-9 CASSLGGSRVEAFF TGTGCCAGCAGCTTAGGCGGAAGCCGGGTGGAAGCTTTCTTT
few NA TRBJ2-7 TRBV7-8 CASSGAAGKQYF TGTGCCAGCAGTGGAGCGGCCGGAAAGCAGTACTTC
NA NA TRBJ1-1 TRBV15 CATSREAEAFF TGTGCCACCAGCAGAGAGGCTGAAGCTTTCTTT
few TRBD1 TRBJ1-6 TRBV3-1 CASSQEDRVGSPLHF TGTGCCAGCAGCCAGGAGGACAGGGTTGGCTCACCCCTCCACTTT
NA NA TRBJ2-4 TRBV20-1 CAGDTKNIQYF TGCGCCGGGGACACCAAAAACATTCAGTACTTC
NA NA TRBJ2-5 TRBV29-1 CSVETTGQDF TGCAGCGTTGAAACGACCGGCCAGGACTTC
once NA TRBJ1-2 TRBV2 CASSNPTYGYTF TGTGCCAGCAGTAACCCGACGTATGGCTACACCTTC
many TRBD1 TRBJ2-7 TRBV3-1 CASTQRQGDEQYF TGTGCCAGCACCCAAAGACAGGGGGATGAGCAGTACTTC
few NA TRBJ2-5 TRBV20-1 CSARLQEETQYF TGCAGTGCTAGATTGCAGGAAGAGACCCAGTACTTC
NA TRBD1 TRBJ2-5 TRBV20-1 CSARTGGRETQYF TGCAGTGCTCGAACAGGGGGCCGCGAGACCCAGTACTTC
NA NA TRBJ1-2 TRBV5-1 CASSLAGILDGYTF TGCGCCAGCAGCTTGGCAGGGATACTGGATGGCTACACCTTC
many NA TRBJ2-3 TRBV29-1 CSEVGTDTQYF TGCAGTGAGGTTGGGACAGATACGCAGTATTTT
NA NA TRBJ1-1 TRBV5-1 CASSIDARRMNTEAFF TGCGCCAGCAGCATTGATGCAAGGAGAATGAACACTGAAGCTTTCTTT
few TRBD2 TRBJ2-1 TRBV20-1 CSADYSGSSYNEQFF TGCAGTGCTGATTATAGCGGGTCCTCCTACAATGAGCAGTTCTTC
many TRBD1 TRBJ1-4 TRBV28 CASSLLWDRVTNEKLFF TGTGCCAGCAGTCTCCTTTGGGACAGGGTGACTAATGAAAAACTGTTTTTT
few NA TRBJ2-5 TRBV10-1 CASSEAQQETQYF TGCGCCAGCAGTGAAGCCCAGCAGGAGACCCAGTACTTC
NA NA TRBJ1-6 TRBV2 CASSEFDRYNSPLHF TGTGCCAGCAGTGAATTCGACCGCTATAATTCACCCCTCCACTTT
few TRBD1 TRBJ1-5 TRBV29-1 CSYSQGGNQPQHF TGCAGCTACAGTCAGGGGGGCAATCAGCCCCAGCATTTT
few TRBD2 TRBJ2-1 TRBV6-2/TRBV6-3 CASSSHQAGENEQFF TGTGCCAGCAGCTCCCACCAAGCGGGGGAAAATGAGCAGTTCTTC
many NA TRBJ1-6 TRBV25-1 CASSARQNSPLHF TGTGCCAGCAGTGCCAGACAGAATTCACCCCTCCACTTT
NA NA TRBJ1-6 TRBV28 CASIRANNSPLHF TGTGCCAGCATTAGAGCAAATAATTCACCCCTCCACTTT
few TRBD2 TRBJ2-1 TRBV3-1 CASSRFGTSGPYNEQFF TGTGCCAGCAGCCGATTCGGGACTAGCGGGCCTTACAATGAGCAGTTCTTC
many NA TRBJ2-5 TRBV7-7 CASSLGQLETQYF TGTGCCAGCAGCTTAGGCCAACTAGAGACCCAGTACTTC
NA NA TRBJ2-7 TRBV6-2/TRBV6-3 CASSRGMRTASYEQYF TGTGCCAGCAGTAGGGGGATGAGGACAGCGTCCTACGAGCAGTACTTC
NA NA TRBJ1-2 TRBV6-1 CASSENTFNYGYTF TGTGCCAGCAGTGAAAATACTTTTAACTATGGCTACACCTTC
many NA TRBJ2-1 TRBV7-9 CASSSDGYNEQFF TGTGCCAGCAGCTCCGACGGATACAATGAGCAGTTCTTC
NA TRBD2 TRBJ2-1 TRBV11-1 CASSLGVAGPYNEQFF TGTGCCAGCAGCTTAGGGGTAGCGGGGCCCTACAATGAGCAGTTCTTC
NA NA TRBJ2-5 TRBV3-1 CATFSWTEETQYF TGTGCCACCTTCTCATGGACCGAGGAGACCCAGTACTTC
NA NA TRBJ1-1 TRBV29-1 CSVDVNTEAFF TGCAGCGTTGATGTGAACACTGAAGCTTTCTTT
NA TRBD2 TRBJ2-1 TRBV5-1 CASSPQLAGGVYNEQFF TGCGCCAGCAGCCCCCAACTAGCGGGAGGTGTCTACAATGAGCAGTTCTTC
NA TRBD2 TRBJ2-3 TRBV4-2 CASSQDLTSGPSTDTQYF TGTGCCAGCAGCCAGGACTTGACTAGCGGTCCTAGCACAGATACGCAGTATTTT
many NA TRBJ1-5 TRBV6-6 CASTPGAGDQPQHF TGTGCCAGCACCCCTGGGGCAGGGGATCAGCCCCAGCATTTT
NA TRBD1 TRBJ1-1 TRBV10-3 CAISENRGTEAFF TGTGCCATCAGTGAAAACAGGGGGACTGAAGCTTTCTTT
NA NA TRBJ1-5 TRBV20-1 CSARVAELSNQPQHF TGCAGTGCTAGAGTGGCAGAGCTTAGCAATCAGCCCCAGCATTTT
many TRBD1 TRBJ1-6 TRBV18 CASSPGQGYNSPLHF TGTGCCAGCTCACCGGGACAGGGTTACAATTCACCCCTCCACTTT
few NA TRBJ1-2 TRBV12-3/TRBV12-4 CASTPGWGYGYTF TGTGCCAGCACCCCAGGGTGGGGGTATGGCTACACCTTC
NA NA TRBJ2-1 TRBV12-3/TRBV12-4 CASSLLVGNEQFF TGTGCCAGCAGTTTATTAGTGGGCAATGAGCAGTTCTTC
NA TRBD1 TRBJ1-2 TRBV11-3 CASSLGSPTGAVDYGYTF TGTGCCAGCAGCTTAGGTTCACCCACAGGGGCGGTGGACTATGGCTACACCTTC